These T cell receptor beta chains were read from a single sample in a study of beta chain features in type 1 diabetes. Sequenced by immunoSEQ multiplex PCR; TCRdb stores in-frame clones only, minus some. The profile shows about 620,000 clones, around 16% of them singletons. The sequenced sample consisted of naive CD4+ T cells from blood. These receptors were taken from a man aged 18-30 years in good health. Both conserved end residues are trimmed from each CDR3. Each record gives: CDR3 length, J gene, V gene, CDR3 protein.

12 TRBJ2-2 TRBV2 ASSSNRGTGELF
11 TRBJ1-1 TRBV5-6 ASSTQGATEAF
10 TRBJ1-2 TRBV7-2 ASSFLAYGYT
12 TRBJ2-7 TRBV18 ASSPSTGSNEQY
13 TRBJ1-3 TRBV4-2 ASSQEIFSGNTIY
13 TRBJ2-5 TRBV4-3 ASSIGTSTQETQY
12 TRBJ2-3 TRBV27 ASTPAGTTDTQY
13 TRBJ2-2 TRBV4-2 ASSRGLAGTGELF
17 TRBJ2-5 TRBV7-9 ASSPGWLAGAQYQETQY
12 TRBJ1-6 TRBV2 ASIGDRGRSPLH
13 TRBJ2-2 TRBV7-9 ASSLMGTNTGELF
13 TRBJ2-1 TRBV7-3 ASSSWAGGNNEQF
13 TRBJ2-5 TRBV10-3 AISEGLARRETQY
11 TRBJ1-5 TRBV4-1 ASSRTPVGPQH
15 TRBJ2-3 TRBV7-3 ASSLMASGRGTDTQY
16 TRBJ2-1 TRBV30 AWSTFLTSGDVRNEQF
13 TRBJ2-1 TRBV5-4 ASSPYRGPYNEQF
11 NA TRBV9 ASSGEPPLEQY
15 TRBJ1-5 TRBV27 ASSLRGGTGLSQPQH
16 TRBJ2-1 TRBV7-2 ASSFSGRAFRSYNEQF
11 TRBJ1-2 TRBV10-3 AISSQESYGYT
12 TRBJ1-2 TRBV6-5 ASSYSTGMVGYT
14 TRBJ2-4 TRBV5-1 ASSLERTRAKNIQY
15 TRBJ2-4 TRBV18 ASSPLGEPLAKNIQY
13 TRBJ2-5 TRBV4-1 ASSQGAGSGWTQY
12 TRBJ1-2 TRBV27 ASSSTGQGGGYT
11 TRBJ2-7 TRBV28 ASSRGLSYEQY
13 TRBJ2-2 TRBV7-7 ASSSRQSSTGELF
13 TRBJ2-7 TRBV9 ASSVDLQANYEQY
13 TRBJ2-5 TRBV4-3 ASSQAGTSLETQY
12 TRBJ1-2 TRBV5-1 ASSFVAPAYGYT
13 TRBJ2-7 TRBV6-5 ASSPVAPAVGEQY
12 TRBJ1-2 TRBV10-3 AITTGAPFYGYT
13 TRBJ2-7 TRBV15 ATSRDLGGLDEQY
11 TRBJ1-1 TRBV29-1 SVEDRPNTEAF
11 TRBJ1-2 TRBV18 ASSPEQYYGYT
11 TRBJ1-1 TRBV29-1 SGAQGRHTEAF
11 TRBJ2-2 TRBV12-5 ASGPTRGGELF
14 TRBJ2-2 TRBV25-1 ASSALSSGNTGELF
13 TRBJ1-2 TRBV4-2 ASSQDRGDQGGYT
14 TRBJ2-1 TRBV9 ASSVESRSKGHEQF
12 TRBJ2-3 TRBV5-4 ASSPDRGTDTQY
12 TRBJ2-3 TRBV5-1 ASSTGQGTDTQY
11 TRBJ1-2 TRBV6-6 ASSYRASEGYT